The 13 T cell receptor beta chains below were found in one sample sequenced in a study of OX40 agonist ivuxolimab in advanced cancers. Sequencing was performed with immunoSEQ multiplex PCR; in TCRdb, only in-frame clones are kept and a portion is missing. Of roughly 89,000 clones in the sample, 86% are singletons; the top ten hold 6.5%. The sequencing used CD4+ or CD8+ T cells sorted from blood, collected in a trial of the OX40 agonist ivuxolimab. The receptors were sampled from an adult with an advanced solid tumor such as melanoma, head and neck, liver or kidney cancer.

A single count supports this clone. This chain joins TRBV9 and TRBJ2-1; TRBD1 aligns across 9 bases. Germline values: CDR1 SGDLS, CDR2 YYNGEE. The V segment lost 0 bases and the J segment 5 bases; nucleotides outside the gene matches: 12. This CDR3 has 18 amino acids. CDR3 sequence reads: CASSVATRTGDGDNEQFF. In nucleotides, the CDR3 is TGTGCCAGCAGCGTAGCTACAAGGACAGGGGACGGGGACAATGAGCAGTTCTTC.

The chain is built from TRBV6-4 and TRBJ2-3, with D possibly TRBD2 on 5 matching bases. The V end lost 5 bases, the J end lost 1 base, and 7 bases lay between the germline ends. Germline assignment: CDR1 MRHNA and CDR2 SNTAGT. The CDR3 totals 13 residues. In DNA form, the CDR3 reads TGTGCCAGCAGTAAGGGAGGCACAGATACGCAGTATTTT. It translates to CASSKGGTDTQYF.

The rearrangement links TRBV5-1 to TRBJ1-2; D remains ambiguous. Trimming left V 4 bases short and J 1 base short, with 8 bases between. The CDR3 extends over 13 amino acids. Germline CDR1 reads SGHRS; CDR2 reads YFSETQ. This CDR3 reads CASSPGINYGYTF. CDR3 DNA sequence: TGCGCCAGCAGCCCCGGAATTAACTATGGCTACACCTTC.

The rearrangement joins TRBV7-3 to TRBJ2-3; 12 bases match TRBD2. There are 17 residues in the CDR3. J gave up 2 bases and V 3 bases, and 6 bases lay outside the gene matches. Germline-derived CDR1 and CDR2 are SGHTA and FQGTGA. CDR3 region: CASSLGLAGGPTDTQYF. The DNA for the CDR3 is TGTGCCAGCAGCTTGGGACTAGCGGGTGGACCCACAGATACGCAGTATTTT.

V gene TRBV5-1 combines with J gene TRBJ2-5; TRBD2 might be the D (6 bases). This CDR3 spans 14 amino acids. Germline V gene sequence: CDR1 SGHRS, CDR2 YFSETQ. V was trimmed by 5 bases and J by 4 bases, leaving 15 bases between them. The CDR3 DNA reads TGCGCCAGCAGTGTTACGGGGGTTGGAGAGACCCAGTACTTC. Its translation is CASSVTGVGETQYF.

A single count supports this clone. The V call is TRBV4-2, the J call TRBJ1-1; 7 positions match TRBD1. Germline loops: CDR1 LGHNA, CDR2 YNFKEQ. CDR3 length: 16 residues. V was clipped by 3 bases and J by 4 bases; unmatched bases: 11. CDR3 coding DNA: TGTGCCAGCAGCCAGGAAGTCGAGTACAGGGGCACTGAAGCTTTCTTT. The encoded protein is CASSQEVEYRGTEAFF.

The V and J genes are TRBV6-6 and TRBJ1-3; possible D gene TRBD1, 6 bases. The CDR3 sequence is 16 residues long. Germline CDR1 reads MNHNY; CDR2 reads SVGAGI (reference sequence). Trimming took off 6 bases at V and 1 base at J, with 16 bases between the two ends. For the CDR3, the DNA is TGTGCCAGCAGCGCCCCTACAGGGAGGTCTGGAAACACCATATATTTT. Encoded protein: CASSAPTGRSGNTIYF.

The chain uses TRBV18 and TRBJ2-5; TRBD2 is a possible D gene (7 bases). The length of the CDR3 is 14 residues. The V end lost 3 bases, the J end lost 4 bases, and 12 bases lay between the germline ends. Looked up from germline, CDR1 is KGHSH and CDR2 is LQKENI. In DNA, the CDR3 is TGTGCCAGCTCACCGGGGGGGCAGGCAGAGACCCAGTACTTC. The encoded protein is CASSPGGQAETQYF.

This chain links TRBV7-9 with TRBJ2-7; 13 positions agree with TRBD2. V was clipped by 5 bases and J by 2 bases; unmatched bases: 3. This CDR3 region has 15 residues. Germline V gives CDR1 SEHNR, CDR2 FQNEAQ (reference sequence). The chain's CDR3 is CASSRTSGGAYEQYF. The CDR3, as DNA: TGTGCCAGCAGCCGAACTAGCGGGGGGGCCTACGAGCAGTACTTC. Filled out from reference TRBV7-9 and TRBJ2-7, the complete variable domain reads DTGVSQNPRHKITKRGQNVTFRCDPISEHNRLYWYRQTLGQGPEFLTYFQNEAQLEKSRLLSDRFSAERPKGSFSTLEIQRTEQGDSAMYLCASSRTSGGAYEQYFGPGTRLTVT.

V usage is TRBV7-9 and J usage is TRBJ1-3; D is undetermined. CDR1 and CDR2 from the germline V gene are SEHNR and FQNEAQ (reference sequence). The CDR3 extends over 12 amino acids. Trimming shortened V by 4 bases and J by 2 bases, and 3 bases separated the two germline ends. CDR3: CASSWTGNTIYF. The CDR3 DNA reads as TGTGCCAGCAGCTGGACTGGAAACACCATATATTTT.

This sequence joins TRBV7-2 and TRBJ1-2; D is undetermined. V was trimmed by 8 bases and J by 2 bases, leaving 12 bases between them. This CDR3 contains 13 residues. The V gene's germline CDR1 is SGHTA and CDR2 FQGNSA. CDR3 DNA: TGTGCCAGCGCTGCGGCGGCCAACTATGGCTACACCTTC. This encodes CASAAAANYGYTF.

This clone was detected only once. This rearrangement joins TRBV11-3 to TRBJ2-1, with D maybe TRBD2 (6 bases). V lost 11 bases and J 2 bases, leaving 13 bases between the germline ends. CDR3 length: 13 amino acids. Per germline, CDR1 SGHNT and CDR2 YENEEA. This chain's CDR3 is CAVQLAPYNEQFF. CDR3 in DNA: TGTGCCGTCCAGCTAGCGCCCTACAATGAGCAGTTCTTC.

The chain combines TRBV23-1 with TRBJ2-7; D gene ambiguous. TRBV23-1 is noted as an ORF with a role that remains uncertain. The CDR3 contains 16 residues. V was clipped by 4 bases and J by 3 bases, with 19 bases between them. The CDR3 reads CASSPTATPGNYEQYF. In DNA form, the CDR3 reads TGCGCCAGCAGTCCTACCGCAACCCCGGGCAACTACGAGCAGTACTTC.